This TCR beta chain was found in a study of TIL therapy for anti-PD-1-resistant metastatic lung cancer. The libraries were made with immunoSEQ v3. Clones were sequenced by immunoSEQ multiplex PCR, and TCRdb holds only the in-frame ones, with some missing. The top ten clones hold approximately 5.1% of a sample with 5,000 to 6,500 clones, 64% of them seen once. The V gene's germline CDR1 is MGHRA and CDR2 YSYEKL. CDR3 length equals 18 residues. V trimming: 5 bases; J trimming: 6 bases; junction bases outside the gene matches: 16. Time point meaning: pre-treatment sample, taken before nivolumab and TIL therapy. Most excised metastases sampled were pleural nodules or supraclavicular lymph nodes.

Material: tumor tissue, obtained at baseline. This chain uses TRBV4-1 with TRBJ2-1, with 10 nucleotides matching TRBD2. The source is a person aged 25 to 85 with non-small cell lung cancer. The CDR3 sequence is CASSSIYCQRGGPNEQFF. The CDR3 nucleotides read TGCGCCAGCAGCAGTATCTATTGTCAGCGGGGGGGGCCCAATGAGCAGTTCTTC.